The clone carrying this T cell receptor (beta chain) appeared many times. Researchers prepared the TCRbeta library using unique molecular identifiers, the study reports. TCRdb redid the calling of the PCR reads with MiXCR, one entry per CDR3 protein. The repertoire includes more than 400,000 distinct CDR3 sequences, roughly two fifths of them detected once, and roughly a quarter sits in the top ten. The germline gives CDR1 DFQATT, CDR2 SNEGSKA (reference sequence). This CDR3 contains 13 residues. With 3 bases removed from V and 3 bases from J, the gap between germline ends came to 12 bases. The source of the sample is a study of T-cell reconstitution after alpha-beta-depleted transplantation in children.

The receptor was isolated from a girl aged 2-10 years with aplastic anemia, due to receive a stem cell transplant. The starting material was PBMCs, obtained before TCRalphabeta/CD19-depleted stem cell transplant. This chain links TRBV20-1 with TRBJ2-7; D may be TRBD1 (6 bases). CDR3: CSARETGVYEQYF. CDR3 coding DNA: TGCAGTGCTAGGGAGACAGGCGTCTACGAGCAGTACTTC.